The source of this T cell receptor beta chain is a study of graft-versus-host responses after intestinal transplantation. Study-wide results and caveats: Within allografts, high graft-versus-host to host-versus-graft clonal ratios were seen among patients with graft-donor T cell macrochimerism.

Notes on this clone: The antigen remains undetermined.

Generated by immunoSEQ multiplex PCR, the TCRdb table keeps only in-frame clones and is missing some. The sample yields tens of thousands of clones, 90% to 95% seen once. Deletions cut 8 bases from V and 0 bases from J, with 29 bases between. The germline CDR1 and CDR2 sequences are MNHEY and SMNVEV (reference sequence). The CDR3 has 19 amino acids. This sample comprised unstimulated CD4+ T cells sorted from spleen or lymph node cells, obtained before intestinal transplant. V is TRBV27 and J is TRBJ2-7, with D possibly being TRBD2 (7 bases). The clonotype originates from a human donor who received an intestinal transplant. CDR3 sequence reads: CASARAGGALRPSSYEQYF. DNA of the CDR3: TGTGCCAGCGCCCGAGCTGGGGGGGCCTTAAGGCCCAGCTCCTACGAGCAGTACTTC.